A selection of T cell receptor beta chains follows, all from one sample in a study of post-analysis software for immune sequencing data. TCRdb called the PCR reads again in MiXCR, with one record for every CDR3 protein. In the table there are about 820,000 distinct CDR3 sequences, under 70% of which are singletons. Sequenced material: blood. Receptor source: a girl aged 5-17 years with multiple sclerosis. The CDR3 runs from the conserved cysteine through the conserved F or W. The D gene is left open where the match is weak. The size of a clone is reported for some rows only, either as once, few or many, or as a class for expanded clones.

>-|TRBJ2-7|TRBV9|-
TGTGCCAGCAGCGTAGAAACTAGCAGGTGGTACGAGCAGTACTTC
CASSVETSRWYEQYF
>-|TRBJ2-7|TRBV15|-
TGTGCCACCGGGACCCCGGGAGCATACGAGCAGTACTTC
CATGTPGAYEQYF
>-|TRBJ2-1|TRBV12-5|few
TGTGCTAGTGGTCCGACAGGTTCCTACAATGAGCAGTTCTTC
CASGPTGSYNEQFF
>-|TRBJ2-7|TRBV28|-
TGTGCCAACAGCAGGGGTTCCTACGAGCAGTACTTC
CANSRGSYEQYF
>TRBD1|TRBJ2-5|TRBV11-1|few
TGTGCCAGCAGCTTAGCCAGGACAGGGCCGGCGCAGTACTTC
CASSLARTGPAQYF
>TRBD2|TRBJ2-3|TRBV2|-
TGTACCAGCGCGCGGGGGGCAGATACGCAGTATTTT
CTSARGADTQYF
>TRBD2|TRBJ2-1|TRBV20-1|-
TGCAGTGCTGATAGACTAGCGGGGGCCGGAGAGCAGTTCTTC
CSADRLAGAGEQFF
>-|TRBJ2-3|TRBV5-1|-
TGCGCCAGCAGCTTTCAGCACACAGATACGCAGTATTTT
CASSFQHTDTQYF
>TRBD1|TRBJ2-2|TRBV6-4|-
TGTGCCAGCAGCCCCCAACAGGGGGCATCGGGGGAGCTGTTTTTT
CASSPQQGASGELFF
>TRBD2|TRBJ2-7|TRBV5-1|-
TGCGCCAGCAGCTTGCGTACTAGCGGATCCTACGAGCAGTACTTC
CASSLRTSGSYEQYF
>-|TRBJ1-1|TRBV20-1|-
TGCAGTGCTAGAATAGGGGCGAACCTCAACACTGAAGCTTTCTTT
CSARIGANLNTEAFF
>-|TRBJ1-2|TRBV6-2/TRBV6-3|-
TGTGCCAGCAGCATCACGGGGCAGGGAGGCGGCTACACCTTC
CASSITGQGGGYTF
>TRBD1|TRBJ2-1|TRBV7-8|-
TGTGCCAGCAGCTACCGGGACAGAACAATCTCCTACAATGAGCAGTTCTTC
CASSYRDRTISYNEQFF
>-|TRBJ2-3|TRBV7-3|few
TGTGCCAGCAGCCCAGGGGGGCGTCCAGATACGCAGTATTTT
CASSPGGRPDTQYF
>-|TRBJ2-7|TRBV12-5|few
TGTGCTAGTGGTTTGTCCGTGAGCTCCTACAATGAGCAGTACTTC
CASGLSVSSYNEQYF
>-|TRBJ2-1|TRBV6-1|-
TGTGCCAGCTCTAGGGCTACCGTTTACAATGAGCAGTTCTTC
CASSRATVYNEQFF
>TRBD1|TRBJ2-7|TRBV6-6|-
TGTGCCAGCAGTTACTCGGGGACAGCTACCTACTACGAGCAGTACTTC
CASSYSGTATYYEQYF
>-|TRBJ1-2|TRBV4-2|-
TGTGCCAGCAGCCACGACCGCGTTGTTTGGGAGGGCTACACCTTC
CASSHDRVVWEGYTF
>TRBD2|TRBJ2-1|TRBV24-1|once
TGTGCCACCAGTAGCGTGGGGGGGAAATACAATGAGCAGTTCTTC
CATSSVGGKYNEQFF
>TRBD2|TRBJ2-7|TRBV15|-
TGTGCCACCAGCAGAGAACTAGCGGGGGGCTACTCCTACGAGCAGTACTTC
CATSRELAGGYSYEQYF
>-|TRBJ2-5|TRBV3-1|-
TGTGCCAGCAGCCAAGGTGACAGTTTGGGGCAAGAGACCCAGTACTTC
CASSQGDSLGQETQYF
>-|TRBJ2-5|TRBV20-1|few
TGCAGTGCTAGATCGGGCCTGCAAGAGACCCAGTACTTC
CSARSGLQETQYF
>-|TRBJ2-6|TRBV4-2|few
TGTGCCAGCAGCCTCCTGCCCCTGAGTGGCTCTGGGGCCAACGTCCTGACTTTC
CASSLLPLSGSGANVLTF
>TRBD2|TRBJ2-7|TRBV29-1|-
TGCAGCGTTGATGGCGGGGGGGCCACCTACGAGCAGTACTTC
CSVDGGGATYEQYF
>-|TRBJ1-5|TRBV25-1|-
TGTGCCAGCACAGAGGGGCTCAATCAGCCCCAGCATTTT
CASTEGLNQPQHF
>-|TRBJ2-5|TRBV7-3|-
TGTGCCAGCAGCTTAACTAGTTACGAGACCCAGTACTTC
CASSLTSYETQYF
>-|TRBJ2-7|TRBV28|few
TGTGCCAGCAGTACTACTAGCCATTCCTACGAGCAGTACTTC
CASSTTSHSYEQYF
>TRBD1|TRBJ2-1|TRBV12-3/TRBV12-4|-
TGTGCCAGCACCCCACAGGGGATGGGACACAATGAGCAGTTCTTC
CASTPQGMGHNEQFF
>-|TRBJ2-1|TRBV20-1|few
TGCAGTGCTAGAGATCCGAATGAGCAGTTCTTC
CSARDPNEQFF
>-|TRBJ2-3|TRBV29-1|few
TGCAGCGTTGAATTGTATGATACGCAGTATTTT
CSVELYDTQYF
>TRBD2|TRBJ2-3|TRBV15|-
TGTGCCACCAGCCCCCGACTAGCGGGGACCACAGATACGCAGTATTTT
CATSPRLAGTTDTQYF
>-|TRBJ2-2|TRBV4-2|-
TGTGCCAGCAGCCAAGATACCTTCGGGAAGGGCGGGGAGCTGTTTTTT
CASSQDTFGKGGELFF
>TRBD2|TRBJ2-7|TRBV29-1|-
TGCAGCGTTGAAAAACTAGCGGGTGCCGCCTACGAGCAGTACTTC
CSVEKLAGAAYEQYF
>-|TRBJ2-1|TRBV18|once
TGTGCCAGCTCACCCTTTTCAGGAGAGCAGTTCTTC
CASSPFSGEQFF
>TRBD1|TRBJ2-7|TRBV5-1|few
TGCGCCAGCAGCTTGAACAGGGGTGCCCCCTACGAGCAGTACTTC
CASSLNRGAPYEQYF
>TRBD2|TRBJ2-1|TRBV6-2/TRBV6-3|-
TGTGCCAGCGGGGTAGCGGGGGGCTCAGTTCTTGTGAATGAGCAGTTCTTC
CASGVAGGSVLVNEQFF
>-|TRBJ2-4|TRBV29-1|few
TGCAGCGTTGAAGTCCCACATCCCACCAAAAACATTCAGTACTTC
CSVEVPHPTKNIQYF
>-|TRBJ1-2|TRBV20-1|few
TGCAGTGCTCGCAGACAGGACTATGGCTACACCTTC
CSARRQDYGYTF
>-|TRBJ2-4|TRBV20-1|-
TGCAGTGCTAGAGTCAGGGAGACAGGCATTCAGTACTTC
CSARVRETGIQYF
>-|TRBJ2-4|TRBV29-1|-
TGCAGCGTTCGACAGAGGTTAGCCAAAAACATTCAGTACTTC
CSVRQRLAKNIQYF
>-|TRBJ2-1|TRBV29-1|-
TGCAGCGTCGGGACGCTACTCTCCTACAATGAGCAGTTCTTC
CSVGTLLSYNEQFF
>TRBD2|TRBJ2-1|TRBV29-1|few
TGCAGCGTCGCCGGACTAGCGGGAGTCAATGAGCAGTTCTTC
CSVAGLAGVNEQFF
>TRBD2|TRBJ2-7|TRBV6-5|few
TGTGCCAGCAGTTCCCTCGTAGCGGGGGGCCGTTACGAGCAGTACTTC
CASSSLVAGGRYEQYF
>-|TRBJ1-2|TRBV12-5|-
TGTGCTAGTGGTCCTGTGACCCAGACGGACTATGGCTACACCTTC
CASGPVTQTDYGYTF
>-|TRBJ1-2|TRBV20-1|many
TGCAGTGCTACGAACCAAAACTATGGCTACACCTTC
CSATNQNYGYTF
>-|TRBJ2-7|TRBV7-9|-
TGTGCCAGCAGCTTAGCGCGTGGGGGCGGCTACGAGCAGTACTTC
CASSLARGGGYEQYF
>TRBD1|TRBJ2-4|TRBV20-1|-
TGCAGTGCCGGGACAGGCAAAAACATTCAGTACTTC
CSAGTGKNIQYF
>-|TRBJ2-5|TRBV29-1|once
TGCAGCGCCCTGGGGGGCATTGGACGAGAGACCCAGTACTTC
CSALGGIGRETQYF
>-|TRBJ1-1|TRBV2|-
TGTGCCAGCAAGAGGCACAGCAACACTGAAGCTTTCTTT
CASKRHSNTEAFF
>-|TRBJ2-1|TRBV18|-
TGTGCCAGCTCACCACCGATTATGAACAATGAGCAGTTCTTC
CASSPPIMNNEQFF
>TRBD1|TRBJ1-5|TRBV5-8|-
TGTGCCAGCAGCTTCCGACAGGGGAGAAAGCCCCAGCATTTT
CASSFRQGRKPQHF
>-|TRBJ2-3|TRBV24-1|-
TGTGCCACCAGTGATACAAACACAGATGCGCAGTATTTT
CATSDTNTDAQYF
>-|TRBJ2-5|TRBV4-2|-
TGTGCCAGCAGCCAAGATCTTCCAGACTCGGTGGCCCAGTACTTC
CASSQDLPDSVAQYF
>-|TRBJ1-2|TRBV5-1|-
TGCGCCAGCAGCCCCAGTTCGGTAACAAACCATGGCTACACCTTC
CASSPSSVTNHGYTF
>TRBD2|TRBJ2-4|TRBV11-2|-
TGTGCCAGCAGCTTCCGGGCGGGGGACATTCAGTACTTC
CASSFRAGDIQYF